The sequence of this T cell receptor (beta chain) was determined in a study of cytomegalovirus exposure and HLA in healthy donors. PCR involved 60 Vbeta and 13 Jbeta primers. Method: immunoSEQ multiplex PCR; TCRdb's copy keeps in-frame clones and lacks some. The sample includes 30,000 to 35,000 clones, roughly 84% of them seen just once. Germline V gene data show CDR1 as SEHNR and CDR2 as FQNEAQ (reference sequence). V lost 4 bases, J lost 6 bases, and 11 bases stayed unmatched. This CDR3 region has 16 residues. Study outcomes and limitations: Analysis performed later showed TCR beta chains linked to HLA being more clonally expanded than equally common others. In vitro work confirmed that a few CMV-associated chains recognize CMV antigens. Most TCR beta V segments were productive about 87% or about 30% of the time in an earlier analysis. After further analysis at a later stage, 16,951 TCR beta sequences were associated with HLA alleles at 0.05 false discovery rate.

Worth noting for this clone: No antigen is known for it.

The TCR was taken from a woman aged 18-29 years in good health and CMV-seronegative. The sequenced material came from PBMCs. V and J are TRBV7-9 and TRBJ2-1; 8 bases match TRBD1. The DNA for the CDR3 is TGTGCCAGCAGCTACTACAGGGGGAAGATTCCCAATGAGCAGTTCTTC. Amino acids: CASSYYRGKIPNEQFF.